The 10 T cell receptor beta chains given below trace back to one sample, sequenced in a study of T cell responses to AZD1222 COVID-19 vaccine. TCRdb keeps only in-frame clones here, not all; method: immunoSEQ multiplex PCR. Here the sample spans some 90,000 clones, approximately 88% being singletons. Sequenced material: peripheral blood, taken 28 days after the second AZD1222 dose. The receptors derive from an adult who received the AZD1222 COVID-19 vaccine.

In its sample, this clone was seen once. The V and J genes are TRBV6-5 and TRBJ2-1; TRBD1 agrees at 10 bases. After removal of 0 bases from V and 12 bases from J, the junction contained 5 bases not matched to a gene. Germline lookup yields CDR1 MNHEY and CDR2 SVGAGI. CDR3 length equals 14 residues. The CDR3 DNA follows: TGTGCCAGCAGTTACTCGACAGGGGGCCTAAGGCAGTTCTTC. Its translation: CASSYSTGGLRQFF.

This clone was recorded once. The chain uses TRBV3-1 (or the pseudogene TRBV3-2) and TRBJ2-1, with 9 bases matching TRBD2. CDR3 length equals 16 residues. J was trimmed by 8 bases and V by 1 base; bases with no gene match: 9. Per the germline V gene, CDR1 is LGHDT and CDR2 is YNNKEL (reference sequence). This chain's CDR3 is CASSQGVGGGAYEQFF. The CDR3 DNA reads as TGTGCCAGCAGCCAAGGAGTGGGCGGGGGGGCGTATGAGCAGTTCTTC.

The genes are TRBV4-1 and TRBJ1-2; 9 nucleotides match TRBD1. The germline V gene has CDR1 MGHRA and CDR2 YSYEKL. V lost 4 bases, J lost 3 bases, and 12 bases stayed unmatched. This CDR3 region has 17 residues. The CDR3 coding sequence is TGCGCCAGCAGCCGGATAAGAGATGGGACAGGGCACTATGGCTACACCTTC. Its translation is CASSRIRDGTGHYGYTF.

The chain recombines TRBV6-5 with TRBJ1-1; TRBD1 aligns across 10 bases. V lost 7 bases and J lost 8; bases outside the gene matches: 10. This CDR3 is 14 amino acids long. The germline V gene encodes CDR1 MNHEY and CDR2 SVGAGI. The CDR3: CASTWDRGGGEAFF. The CDR3 DNA sequence: TGTGCCAGCACTTGGGACAGGGGAGGTGGCGAAGCTTTCTTT.

The chain combines TRBV28 with TRBJ1-2; 8 bases are a match to TRBD1. J lost 3 bases, V lost 6 bases, and 9 bases had no gene match. The CDR3 has 15 amino acids. Germline CDR1 is MDHEN and CDR2 is SYDVKM. In DNA form, the CDR3 reads TGTGCCAGCAGCCCACCCAGGGGGCGGTACTATGGCTACACCTTC. This encodes CASSPPRGRYYGYTF.

CDR3 sequence reads: CASSFEYNEQFF. CDR3 DNA: TGCGCCAGCAGCTTCGAATACAATGAGCAGTTCTTC. The chain uses TRBV5-1 and TRBJ2-1, with D hard to call. Looked up from germline, CDR1 is SGHRS and CDR2 is YFSETQ. This CDR3 has 12 amino acids. With 2 bases removed from V and 4 bases from J, the gap between germline ends came to 4 bases.

This chain links TRBV7-2 with TRBJ1-3; TRBD1 is a possible D gene (5 bases). This CDR3 comprises 17 residues. Looked up from germline, CDR1 is SGHTA and CDR2 is FQGNSA. V lost 3 bases and J 0 bases, leaving 15 bases between the germline ends. The chain's CDR3 is CASSLYLGRNSGNTIYF. In DNA, the CDR3 is TGTGCCAGCAGCTTGTATTTGGGACGTAACTCTGGAAACACCATATATTTT.

This chain links TRBV5-6 with TRBJ2-5; possibly TRBD2 for D (5 bases). With 1 base removed from V and 6 bases from J, the gap between germline ends came to 10 bases. CDR1 and CDR2 from the germline V gene are SGHDT and YYEEEE. The CDR3 spans 13 residues. As DNA, the CDR3 is TGTGCCAGCAGCTTGCGGGGTGTACAGACCCAGTACTTC. Protein: CASSLRGVQTQYF.

The V and J genes are TRBV5-4 and TRBJ2-2; 7 nucleotides match TRBD1. The CDR3 sequence is 16 residues long. Germline lookup yields CDR1 SGHNT and CDR2 YYREEE (reference sequence). V shed 4 bases, J shed 2 bases, and the junction held 8 bases outside the gene matches. CDR3 loop: CASSPGTDRNTGELFF. The CDR3 DNA reads as TGTGCCAGCAGCCCTGGGACAGACCGAAACACCGGGGAGCTGTTTTTT.

The V call is TRBV30, the J call TRBJ1-6; D may be TRBD1 (6 bases). V lost 5 bases and J 10 bases, leaving 15 bases between the germline ends. This CDR3 region has 13 residues. Germline assignment: CDR1 GTSNPN and CDR2 SVGIG (reference sequence). The CDR3 loop reads CAWQPGAGSPLHF. In DNA form, the CDR3 reads TGTGCCTGGCAGCCGGGGGCCGGGTCACCCCTCCACTTT.